The 8 T cell receptor beta chains presented below share a single source sample, sequenced in a study of control samples from healthy donors and cancer patients. The data were produced by immunoSEQ multiplex PCR, yet TCRdb's version contains in-frame clones alone and is incomplete. Among about 52,000 clones listed, 85% to 95% were seen once. Sample: blood. The receptor set was obtained from a man aged 30 to 39 in good health.

The chain carries TRBV6-5 and TRBJ1-5; D uncertain. Germline-derived CDR1 and CDR2 are MNHEY and SVGAGI. V was clipped by 0 bases and J by 4 bases, with 7 bases between them. The CDR3 totals 14 residues. The CDR3 here is CASSYSNSNQPQHF. The CDR3 nucleotides read TGTGCCAGCAGTTACTCGAACAGTAATCAGCCCCAGCATTTT.

V usage is TRBV7-3 and J usage is TRBJ2-1, with D unresolved. V lost 5 bases, J lost 10 bases, and 15 bases lay in between. There are 13 residues in the CDR3. Per germline, CDR1 SGHTA and CDR2 FQGTGA. The CDR3 nucleotides read TGTGCCAGCAGCCTCCCGACCAGTAAAGAGCAGTTCTTC. Amino acids: CASSLPTSKEQFF.

This clone was detected once. The rearrangement uses TRBV27 and TRBJ2-1; D uncertain. Trimming removed 2 bases at V and 12 bases at J, with 14 bases between. CDR3 size: 13 residues. Germline V gene lookup returns CDR1 MNHEY and CDR2 SMNVEV (reference sequence). CDR3 region: CASSLGPPRWQFF. CDR3 DNA: TGTGCCAGCAGTTTAGGCCCACCTAGGTGGCAGTTCTTC.

The genes are TRBV7-9 and TRBJ2-1; D possibly uses TRBD1 or TRBD2 (5 bases each). This CDR3 comprises 14 residues. The V gene's germline CDR1 is SEHNR and CDR2 FQNEAQ (reference sequence). Trimming pared 1 base from V and 7 bases from J, leaving 11 bases between. This chain's CDR3 is CASSLGQRRNEQFF. DNA of the CDR3: TGTGCCAGCAGCTTAGGACAGCGGCGGAATGAGCAGTTCTTC.

The chain employs TRBV6-5 and TRBJ1-2; D is unresolved. Germline V gene data show CDR1 as MNHEY and CDR2 as SVGAGI. The CDR3 consists of 14 residues. Trimming shortened V by 6 bases and J by 6 bases, and 17 bases separated the two germline ends. Here the CDR3 DNA reads TGTGCCAGCAGCAAGGGTGGCCTTGGGAATGGCTACACCTTC. It is translated as CASSKGGLGNGYTF.

This clone occurred once. The rearrangement uses TRBV6-4 and TRBJ1-2, with no clear D. V was clipped by 3 bases and J by 0 bases, with 11 bases between them. Germline CDR1 MRHNA, CDR2 SNTAGT. This CDR3 has 15 residues. CDR3 loop: CASSEEAAANYGYTF. For the CDR3, the DNA is TGTGCCAGCAGTGAAGAGGCGGCAGCTAACTATGGCTACACCTTC.

This chain joins TRBV3-1 (or the pseudogene TRBV3-2) and TRBJ1-2; 9 bases agree with TRBD1. The CDR3 consists of 13 residues. V was clipped by 6 bases and J by 7 bases; unmatched bases: 6. Germline values: CDR1 LGHDT, CDR2 YNNKEL (reference sequence). Here the CDR3 reads CASRRGQGGGYTF. CDR3 nucleotide sequence: TGTGCCAGCAGAAGGGGACAGGGCGGTGGCTACACCTTC.

This clone is a singleton in its sample. The chain carries TRBV4-1 and TRBJ2-1, with TRBD2 identical over 13 bases. J gave up 12 bases and V 4 bases, and 12 bases lay outside the gene matches. There are 16 residues in the CDR3. Germline loops: CDR1 MGHRA, CDR2 YSYEKL. For the CDR3, the DNA is TGCGCCAGCAGCCGGGTAGGACTAGCGGGAGCTTTAGGGCAGTTCTTC. Encoded protein: CASSRVGLAGALGQFF.